These T cell receptor beta chains were read from a single sample in a study of T cell responses to AZD1222 COVID-19 vaccine. TCRdb keeps only in-frame clones here, not all; method: immunoSEQ multiplex PCR. The table has around 130,000 clones, 80% to 90% seen once. This specimen consisted of peripheral blood, obtained on day 0 of AZD1222 vaccination. These receptors were collected from an adult in good health. Both conserved end residues are part of each CDR3. Fields, in order: D gene, V gene, clone size, J gene, CDR3 DNA, CDR3 protein. A D gene is named only where the DNA matches it firmly. Only part of the rows carry a size: once, few, many, or a class if the clone is expanded.

d_gene: TRBD1; v_gene: TRBV18; abundance: -; j_gene: TRBJ1-2; CDR3nt: TGTGCCAGCTCACTACAGGGGGCTGGCTATGGCTACACCTTC; CDR3aa: CASSLQGAGYGYTF
d_gene: -; v_gene: TRBV27; abundance: -; j_gene: TRBJ1-1; CDR3nt: TGTGCCAGCAATAAGAGGGGGGCGAGGGACACTGAAGCTTTCTTT; CDR3aa: CASNKRGARDTEAFF
d_gene: -; v_gene: TRBV5-1; abundance: -; j_gene: TRBJ2-5; CDR3nt: TGCGCCAGCAGCTGGGGCACGCCCCGGGCCCAGTACTTC; CDR3aa: CASSWGTPRAQYF
d_gene: -; v_gene: TRBV12-5; abundance: once; j_gene: TRBJ2-5; CDR3nt: TGTGCTAGTGGTTTGGGCCGTGGAGAGACCCAGTACTTC; CDR3aa: CASGLGRGETQYF
d_gene: TRBD1; v_gene: TRBV6-5; abundance: -; j_gene: TRBJ1-2; CDR3nt: TGTGCCACGAACAGGGGGCGCGGCTATGGCTACACCTTC; CDR3aa: CATNRGRGYGYTF
d_gene: -; v_gene: TRBV12-3/TRBV12-4; abundance: once; j_gene: TRBJ2-5; CDR3nt: TGTGCCAGCAGCCCCAAAGCGACCCAGTACTTC; CDR3aa: CASSPKATQYF
d_gene: TRBD1; v_gene: TRBV9; abundance: -; j_gene: TRBJ1-3; CDR3nt: TGTGCCAGCAGCCATCCCAAGGGGACAGGGGCATCTGGAAACACCATATATTTT; CDR3aa: CASSHPKGTGASGNTIYF
d_gene: TRBD1; v_gene: TRBV5-4; abundance: -; j_gene: TRBJ1-2; CDR3nt: TGTGCCAGCAGCTTGGACGGGACAGGGAGCTATGGCTACACCTTC; CDR3aa: CASSLDGTGSYGYTF
d_gene: TRBD1; v_gene: TRBV14; abundance: -; j_gene: TRBJ2-5; CDR3nt: TGTGCCAGCAGCCCGACAGGGGGGAGACAAGAGACCCAGTACTTC; CDR3aa: CASSPTGGRQETQYF
d_gene: -; v_gene: TRBV27; abundance: -; j_gene: TRBJ1-5; CDR3nt: TGTGCCAGCAGTTCAGGGCTAGGGCGCAATCAGCCCCAGCATTTT; CDR3aa: CASSSGLGRNQPQHF
d_gene: TRBD1; v_gene: TRBV6-4; abundance: -; j_gene: TRBJ1-1; CDR3nt: TGTGCCAGCAGTGATCGGACAGGGAGGGTAGGCACTGAAGCTTTCTTT; CDR3aa: CASSDRTGRVGTEAFF
d_gene: -; v_gene: TRBV24-1; abundance: -; j_gene: TRBJ2-2; CDR3nt: TGTGCCACCAGTGATTTCGGACAGAACACCGGGGAGCTGTTTTTT; CDR3aa: CATSDFGQNTGELFF
d_gene: -; v_gene: TRBV10-3; abundance: -; j_gene: TRBJ2-7; CDR3nt: TGTGCTATGATGGAGGGACTTAACTACGAGCAGTACTTC; CDR3aa: CAMMEGLNYEQYF
d_gene: TRBD1; v_gene: TRBV29-1; abundance: once; j_gene: TRBJ2-5; CDR3nt: TGCAGCGCCGTCCGACAGGGGAGGGAGACCCAGTACTTC; CDR3aa: CSAVRQGRETQYF
d_gene: -; v_gene: TRBV24-1; abundance: -; j_gene: TRBJ2-1; CDR3nt: TGTGCCACCAGTGATTGGGGGGGCGAGCAGTTCTTC; CDR3aa: CATSDWGGEQFF
d_gene: TRBD1; v_gene: TRBV7-8; abundance: -; j_gene: TRBJ1-6; CDR3nt: TGTGCCAGCAGCTTAAGAACAGGGGGAACGTCACCCCTCCACTTT; CDR3aa: CASSLRTGGTSPLHF
d_gene: -; v_gene: TRBV20-1; abundance: once; j_gene: TRBJ1-5; CDR3nt: TGCAGTGCTAGTCTGGGGGGACAGCCCCAGCATTTT; CDR3aa: CSASLGGQPQHF
d_gene: TRBD1; v_gene: TRBV7-9; abundance: -; j_gene: TRBJ1-1; CDR3nt: TGTGCCAGCAGCTTAGCCCCGGACAGGGAAGCTTTCTTT; CDR3aa: CASSLAPDREAFF
d_gene: -; v_gene: TRBV5-6; abundance: -; j_gene: TRBJ1-2; CDR3nt: TGTGCCAGCAGCTCCGGCACGCGGGGCTACACCTTC; CDR3aa: CASSSGTRGYTF
d_gene: -; v_gene: TRBV6-2/TRBV6-3; abundance: -; j_gene: TRBJ1-6; CDR3nt: TGTGCCAGCAGTTTCCAGGGGTATAATTCACCCCTCCACTTT; CDR3aa: CASSFQGYNSPLHF
d_gene: TRBD2; v_gene: TRBV24-1; abundance: -; j_gene: TRBJ2-5; CDR3nt: TGTGCCACCAGTGATTTTGGAGCGGGGTTTCAAGAGACCCAGTACTTC; CDR3aa: CATSDFGAGFQETQYF
d_gene: -; v_gene: TRBV28; abundance: -; j_gene: TRBJ1-5; CDR3nt: TGTGCCAGCATGCGGGAATTCAATCAGCCCCAGCATTTT; CDR3aa: CASMREFNQPQHF
d_gene: -; v_gene: TRBV10-3; abundance: -; j_gene: TRBJ1-2; CDR3nt: TGTGCCATCAGTGCCGACAGAAATGGCTACACCTTC; CDR3aa: CAISADRNGYTF
d_gene: -; v_gene: TRBV7-2; abundance: -; j_gene: TRBJ1-2; CDR3nt: TGTGCCAGCAGCTTAGGACAGCTAAACTATGGCTACACCTTC; CDR3aa: CASSLGQLNYGYTF
d_gene: -; v_gene: TRBV29-1; abundance: -; j_gene: TRBJ2-7; CDR3nt: TGCAGCATTCAGGGCCCTTCCTACGAGCAGTACTTC; CDR3aa: CSIQGPSYEQYF